The clone carrying this T cell receptor (beta chain) was recorded only once. The data stem from a study of blood T cell repertoires in COVID-19. Overall study: Samples came from the United States, Italy and Spain, spanning acute and convalescent COVID-19.

The CDR3 runs 15 residues. Germline CDR1 SGHNT, CDR2 YYREEE (reference sequence). V shed 8 bases and J 3 bases; nucleotides not matched to a gene: 11. Study processing details: By means of reference gene primer amplification, nucleated cell counts were estimated. Data came from immunoSEQ multiplex PCR; TCRdb stores just in-frame clones and leaves some out. From that table come the V and J calls and clone size; the DNA was used to work out D and trimming. The sample includes 25,000 to 35,000 clones, approximately 91% seen only once; the top ten take approximately 5%. The chain recombines TRBV5-4 with TRBJ2-3; 8 bases are shared with TRBD2. This TCR derives from a human donor in a cohort sampled during active COVID-19. The sequencing sample was made of peripheral blood. CDR3 protein: CARQRRGVGTDTQYF. CDR3 nucleotide sequence: TGTGCCAGACAGCGGCGGGGGGTTGGAACAGATACGCAGTATTTT.